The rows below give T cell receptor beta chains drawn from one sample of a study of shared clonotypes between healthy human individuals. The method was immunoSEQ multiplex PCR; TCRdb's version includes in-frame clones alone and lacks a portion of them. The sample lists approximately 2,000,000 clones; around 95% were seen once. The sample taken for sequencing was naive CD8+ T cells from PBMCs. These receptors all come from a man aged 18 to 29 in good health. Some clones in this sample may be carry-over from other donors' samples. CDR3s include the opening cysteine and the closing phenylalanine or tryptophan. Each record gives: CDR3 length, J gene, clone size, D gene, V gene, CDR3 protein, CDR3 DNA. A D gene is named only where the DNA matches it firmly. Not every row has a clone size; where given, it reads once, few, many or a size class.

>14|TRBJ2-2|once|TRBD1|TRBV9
CASSGQGEAGELFF
TGTGCCAGCAGCGGACAGGGGGAGGCCGGGGAGCTGTTTTTT
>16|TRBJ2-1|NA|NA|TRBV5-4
CASDPAAGNLYNEQFF
TGTGCCAGCGACCCTGCGGCGGGGAATCTCTACAATGAGCAGTTCTTC
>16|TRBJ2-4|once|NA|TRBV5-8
CASSLSRQLAKNIQYF
TGTGCCAGCAGCTTGTCCCGACAGCTAGCCAAAAACATTCAGTACTTC
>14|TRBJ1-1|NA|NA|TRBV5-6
CASSLGHLNTEAFF
TGTGCCAGCAGCTTGGGACATTTGAACACTGAAGCTTTCTTT
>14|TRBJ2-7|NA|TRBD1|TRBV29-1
CSASLGTGAYEQYF
TGCAGCGCAAGCCTGGGGACAGGGGCCTACGAGCAGTACTTC
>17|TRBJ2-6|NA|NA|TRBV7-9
CASSLGAAVSGANVLTF
TGTGCCAGCAGCTTAGGGGCGGCAGTCTCTGGGGCCAACGTCCTGACTTTC
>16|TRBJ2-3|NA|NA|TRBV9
CASSVLGAGSADTQYF
TGTGCCAGCAGCGTCCTAGGGGCGGGAAGCGCAGATACGCAGTATTTT
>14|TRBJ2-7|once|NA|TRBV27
CASSLSGFGYEQYF
TGTGCCAGCAGTTTATCGGGGTTTGGCTACGAGCAGTACTTC
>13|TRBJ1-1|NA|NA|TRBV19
CASSYRAGYEAFF
TGTGCCAGTAGTTATCGGGCAGGCTATGAAGCTTTCTTT
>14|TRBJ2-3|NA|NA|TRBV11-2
CASSLGGRADTQYF
TGTGCCAGCAGCTTAGGGGGGCGGGCAGATACGCAGTATTTT
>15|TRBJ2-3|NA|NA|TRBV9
CASSAQGRAPDTQYF
TGTGCCAGCAGCGCCCAGGGAAGGGCCCCAGATACGCAGTATTTT
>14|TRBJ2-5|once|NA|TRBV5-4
CASSFLQVLETQYF
TGTGCCAGCAGCTTCCTCCAGGTTCTGGAGACCCAGTACTTC
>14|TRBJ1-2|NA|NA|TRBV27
CASSLNRAVYGYTF
TGTGCCAGCAGTTTAAACAGGGCTGTCTATGGCTACACCTTC
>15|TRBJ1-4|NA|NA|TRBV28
CASTIRQQTNEKLFF
TGTGCCAGCACCATCCGACAGCAAACTAATGAAAAACTGTTTTTT
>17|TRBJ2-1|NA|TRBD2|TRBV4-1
CASSLLEGLAVYNEQFF
TGCGCCAGCAGCCTACTCGAGGGACTAGCGGTGTACAATGAGCAGTTCTTC
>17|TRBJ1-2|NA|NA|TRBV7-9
CASSWGGDRDTNYGYTF
TGTGCCAGCAGCTGGGGTGGGGACCGGGACACTAACTATGGCTACACCTTC
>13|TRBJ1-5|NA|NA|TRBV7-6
CASSLSGGQPQHF
TGTGCCAGCAGCTTATCGGGGGGTCAGCCCCAGCATTTT
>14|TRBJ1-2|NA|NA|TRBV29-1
CSVEDRDGNYGYTF
TGCAGCGTTGAAGATAGGGACGGTAACTATGGCTACACCTTC
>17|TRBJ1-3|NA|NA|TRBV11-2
CASSLSIEGTPGNTIYF
TGTGCCAGCAGCTTATCAATTGAAGGTACCCCTGGAAACACCATATATTTT
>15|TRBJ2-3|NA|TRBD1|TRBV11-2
CASSPRGQSTDTQYF
TGTGCCAGCAGCCCCAGGGGGCAGAGCACAGATACGCAGTATTTT
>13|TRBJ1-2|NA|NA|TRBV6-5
CASSYSEADGYTF
TGTGCCAGCAGTTACTCGGAAGCGGATGGCTACACCTTC
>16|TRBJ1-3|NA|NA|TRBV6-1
CASSEVLTVSGNTIYF
TGTGCCAGCAGTGAAGTGTTAACAGTCTCTGGAAACACCATATATTTT
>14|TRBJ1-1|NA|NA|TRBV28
CASSATGIGAEAFF
TGTGCCAGCAGTGCAACAGGGATTGGGGCTGAAGCTTTCTTT
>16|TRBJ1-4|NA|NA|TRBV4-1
CASSQVSNSPNEKLFF
TGCGCCAGCAGCCAAGTTTCGAATTCTCCTAATGAAAAACTGTTTTTT
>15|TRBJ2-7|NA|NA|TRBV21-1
CASSKAGPHTYEQYF
TGTGCCAGCAGCAAAGCGGGGCCGCACACCTACGAGCAGTACTTC
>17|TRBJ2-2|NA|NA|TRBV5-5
CASSPGVHPLDTGELFF
TGTGCCAGCAGCCCGGGGGTCCACCCACTGGACACCGGGGAGCTGTTTTTT
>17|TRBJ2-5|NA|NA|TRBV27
CASSLISVGGLTETQYF
TGTGCCAGCAGTTTGATTAGTGTTGGGGGGCTTACAGAGACCCAGTACTTC
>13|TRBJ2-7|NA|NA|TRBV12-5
CASGYQLGYEQYF
TGTGCTAGTGGTTACCAACTGGGCTACGAGCAGTACTTC
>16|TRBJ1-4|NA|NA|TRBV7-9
CASSARWEAANEKLFF
TGTGCCAGCAGCGCTCGATGGGAGGCGGCTAATGAAAAACTGTTTTTT
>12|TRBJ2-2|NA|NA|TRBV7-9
CASSLGTGELFF
TGTGCCAGCAGCTTAGGTACCGGGGAGCTGTTTTTT
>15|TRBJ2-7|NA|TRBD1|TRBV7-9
CASSLALTGGGEQYF
TGTGCCAGCAGCTTAGCTTTGACAGGGGGCGGCGAGCAGTACTTC
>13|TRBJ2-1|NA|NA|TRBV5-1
CASSLASYNEQFF
TGCGCCAGCAGCCTAGCCAGCTACAATGAGCAGTTCTTC
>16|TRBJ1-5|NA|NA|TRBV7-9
CASSFSKGGGNQPQHF
TGTGCCAGCAGCTTTTCCAAGGGAGGCGGCAATCAGCCCCAGCATTTT
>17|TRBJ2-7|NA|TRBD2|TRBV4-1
CASSQARLAGTSYEQYF
TGCGCCAGCAGCCAAGCCCGACTAGCGGGAACGTCCTACGAGCAGTACTTC